These 32 T cell receptor beta chains originate from one sample sequenced in a study of OX40 agonist ivuxolimab in advanced cancers. Method: immunoSEQ multiplex PCR; TCRdb's copy keeps in-frame clones and lacks some. The table lists about 67,000 clones, around 84% of them singletons. Material: CD4+ or CD8+ T cells sorted from blood, obtained in a trial of the OX40 agonist ivuxolimab. The receptors stem from an adult with an advanced solid tumor such as melanoma, head and neck, liver or kidney cancer.

The genes are TRBV5-1 and TRBJ2-5; 8 bases map to TRBD1. This CDR3 is built from 14 residues. Germline V gene sequence: CDR1 SGHRS, CDR2 YFSETQ. V gave up 2 bases and J gave up 2 bases; unmatched junction bases: 2. The DNA of the CDR3 is TGCGCCAGCAGCTTCGGGACAGGACAAGAGACCCAGTACTTC. Translating gives CASSFGTGQETQYF.

The rearrangement uses TRBV29-1 and TRBJ1-1; 8 bases line up with TRBD1. Germline V gene data show CDR1 as SQVTM and CDR2 as ANQGSEA. This CDR3 is built from 11 residues. V was clipped by 7 bases and J by 7 bases; unmatched bases: 5. In DNA form, the CDR3 reads TGCAGCGCTAGGACAGGGCTTGAAGCTTTCTTT. This sequence encodes CSARTGLEAFF. Full variable domain (missing parts from reference TRBV29-1 and TRBJ1-1): SAVISQKPSRDICQRGTSLTIQCQVDSQVTMMFWYRQQPGQSLTLIATANQGSEATYESGFVIDKFPISRPNLTFSTLTVSNMSPEDSSIYLCSARTGLEAFFGQGTRLTVV.

The chain joins TRBV7-5 to TRBJ2-1; the DNA was not compared with TRBD2, the D call given in the table. TRBV7-5 has pseudogene status. The CDR3 is made up of 16 amino acids. CDR3 sequence reads: CARSLPSGRVYNEQFF. The DNA of the CDR3 is TGTGCCAGAAGCTTGCCTAGCGGGAGGGTATACAATGAGCAGTTCTTC.

About this clone itself: One end of the junction is discordant with germline, which a read error may explain. The rearrangement joins TRBV19 to TRBJ1-2; possibly TRBD1 for D (6 bases). Germline-derived CDR1 and CDR2 are LNHDA and SQIVND (reference sequence). This CDR3 spans 12 amino acids. CDR3 amino acids: CASSIPFQGRLF. The CDR3, as DNA: TGTGCCAGTAGTATACCGTTCCAGGGGCGGCTTTTC.

J is TRBJ1-1 and V is TRBV7-9; possibly TRBD1 for D (5 bases). Trimming took 4 bases from V and 5 from J, leaving 11 bases between them. Per germline, CDR1 SEHNR and CDR2 FQNEAQ (reference sequence). The CDR3 sequence is 13 residues long. The DNA for the CDR3 is TGTGCCAGCAGCTCCCTGGGGGGGACTGAAGCTTTCTTT. This sequence encodes CASSSLGGTEAFF. Combining the CDR3 with reference TRBV7-9 and TRBJ1-1 gives the whole variable domain DTGVSQNPRHKITKRGQNVTFRCDPISEHNRLYWYRQTLGQGPEFLTYFQNEAQLEKSRLLSDRFSAERPKGSFSTLEIQRTEQGDSAMYLCASSSLGGTEAFFGQGTRLTVV.

V gene TRBV28 combines with J gene TRBJ2-6; 7 bases are a match to TRBD1. The CDR3 loop spans 16 amino acids. V dropped 6 bases and J dropped 0; count of bases not matched to a gene: 5. Germline CDR1 MDHEN, CDR2 SYDVKM. CDR3 in DNA: TGTGCCAGCAGGCCGGGACAGCACTCTGGGGCCAACGTCCTGACTTTC. It codes for CASRPGQHSGANVLTF.

The V call is TRBV7-3, the J call TRBJ1-1; 8 bases align to TRBD1. Germline CDR1 and CDR2: SGHTA and FQGTGA. V lost 6 bases, J lost 0 bases, and 0 bases stayed unmatched. This CDR3 spans 13 amino acids. In nucleotides, the CDR3 is TGTGCCAGCAGACAGGGGGTGAACACTGAAGCTTTCTTT. It codes for CASRQGVNTEAFF.

This chain joins TRBV18 and TRBJ2-3; no definite D call. The CDR3 is 13 amino acids. Germline V gene lookup returns CDR1 KGHSH and CDR2 LQKENI. V was pared by 2 bases and J by 1 base, with 4 bases between. The CDR3 loop is CASSPRRTDTQYF. As DNA, the CDR3 is TGTGCCAGCTCACCAAGGCGCACAGATACGCAGTATTTT. Full variable domain (outside the CDR3, taken from reference TRBV18 and TRBJ2-3): NAGVMQNPRHLVRRRGQEARLRCSPMKGHSHVYWYRQLPEEGLKFMVYLQKENIIDESGMPKERFSAEFPKEGPSILRIQQVVRGDSAAYFCASSPRRTDTQYFGPGTRLTVL.

This rearrangement joins TRBV5-1 to TRBJ2-5; D remains ambiguous. The J call may be in error: the DNA end matches TRBJ2-7 better. Germline V gene lookup returns CDR1 SGHRS and CDR2 YFSETQ. The CDR3 has 14 residues. The CDR3 spells CASSLIPSSYEQYF. In DNA form, the CDR3 reads TGCGCCAGCAGCTTGATTCCCAGCTCCTACGAGCAGTACTTC.

This chain connects TRBV2 to TRBJ1-2, with 7 bases fitting TRBD1. Germline V gives CDR1 SNHLY, CDR2 FYNNEI. V dropped 6 bases and J dropped 5; count of bases not matched to a gene: 6. The CDR3 consists of 13 residues. CDR3 loop: CASRRDSFYGYTF. In nucleotides, the CDR3 is TGTGCCAGCAGGCGGGACAGTTTTTATGGCTACACCTTC.

The chain uses TRBV7-9 and TRBJ1-1, with D tentatively TRBD1 (6 bases). Between the trimmed V and J ends, which lost 4 bases and 1 base, there was a span of 19 bases. The germline V gene encodes CDR1 SEHNR and CDR2 FQNEAQ (reference sequence). The CDR3 totals 17 residues. The CDR3 is CASSSKGGQTQNTEAFF. Here the CDR3 DNA reads TGTGCCAGCAGCTCTAAAGGTGGACAGACTCAGAACACTGAAGCTTTCTTT.

By proportion, this clone is medium-sized. CDR3 protein: CASSPTRGATNEKLFF. CDR3 nucleotides: TGTGCCAGCTCACCGACGCGGGGCGCAACTAATGAAAAACTGTTTTTT. The chain has TRBV18 and TRBJ1-4, with D perhaps TRBD1 (5 bases). This CDR3 region has 16 residues. Germline values: CDR1 KGHSH, CDR2 LQKENI. The V gene lost 3 bases and the J gene lost 0 bases, with 11 bases spanning the gap.

The chain combines TRBV5-4 with TRBJ2-3; possible D gene TRBD2, 6 bases. Germline assignment: CDR1 SGHNT and CDR2 YYREEE (reference sequence). The CDR3 has 15 amino acids. The ends were cut back, 4 bases at V and 6 bases at J, with 18 bases in the middle. The CDR3 loop is CASSPGGRTKDTQYF. The CDR3 DNA follows: TGTGCCAGCAGCCCTGGAGGGAGGACAAAGGATACGCAGTATTTT.

V is TRBV7-9 and J is TRBJ1-4; 7 nucleotides agree with TRBD1. The CDR3 covers 14 residues. With V trimmed by 1 base and J by 6 bases, 2 bases remained unmatched. Per the germline V gene, CDR1 is SEHNR and CDR2 is FQNEAQ (reference sequence). The DNA for the CDR3 is TGTGCCAGCAGCTTAGTAGGGACAGATGAAAAACTGTTTTTT. The encoded protein is CASSLVGTDEKLFF.

The chain employs TRBV5-1 and TRBJ2-7, with D possibly being TRBD1 or TRBD2 (5 bases each). CDR3 size: 15 residues. Germline lookup yields CDR1 SGHRS and CDR2 YFSETQ. Trimming removed 4 bases from V and 4 bases from J, with 18 bases in between. The CDR3 DNA is TGCGCCAGCAGCCTAGACAGAAGGGACGGGTACGAGCAGTACTTC. Translation gives CASSLDRRDGYEQYF.

The rearrangement links TRBV28 to TRBJ2-2, with D uncertain. The CDR3 consists of 14 residues. Germline V lookup: CDR1 MDHEN, CDR2 SYDVKM. V lost 1 base and J 6 bases, leaving 9 bases between the germline ends. The CDR3: CASSLSGSSGELFF. CDR3 nucleotides: TGTGCCAGCAGTTTATCGGGTAGTTCCGGGGAGCTGTTTTTT.

The rearrangement joins TRBV5-5 to TRBJ1-1, with D maybe TRBD1 (5 bases). This CDR3 region has 14 residues. The germline gives CDR1 SGHKS, CDR2 YYEKEE (reference sequence). V shed 5 bases and J shed 0 bases, with 11 bases lying between them. DNA for the CDR3: TGTGCCAGCAGGGGGGATGTTTTGAACACTGAAGCTTTCTTT. This encodes CASRGDVLNTEAFF.

The rearrangement joins TRBV27 to TRBJ2-3; 14 nucleotides align to TRBD2. Germline loops: CDR1 MNHEY, CDR2 SMNVEV (reference sequence). CDR3 size: 18 residues. Trimming at V came to 2 bases and at J to 2 bases, leaving 6 bases not matched to a gene. CDR3 loop: CASSLGTSGSLFTDTQYF. DNA of the CDR3: TGTGCCAGCAGTTTAGGGACTAGCGGGAGCCTATTCACAGATACGCAGTATTTT.

The V gene is TRBV7-8, the J gene TRBJ1-1; 7 nucleotides align to TRBD1. Looked up from germline, CDR1 is SGHVS and CDR2 is FQNEAQ. V shed 0 bases, J shed 4 bases, and the junction held 5 bases outside the gene matches. The CDR3 is 15 residues long. CDR3 loop: CASSLAGGAATEAFF. CDR3 bases: TGTGCCAGCAGCTTAGCAGGGGGCGCAGCCACTGAAGCTTTCTTT.

This clone was found once. V usage is TRBV2 and J usage is TRBJ1-2; 12 bases map to TRBD1. The germline V gene encodes CDR1 SNHLY and CDR2 FYNNEI. The ends lost 3 bases at V and 4 bases at J; junction bases unmatched: 6. The CDR3 has 16 amino acids. The CDR3 nucleotides read TGTGCCAGCAGTGATAGGGACAGGGGGCGTAGCTATGGCTACACCTTC. Amino acids: CASSDRDRGRSYGYTF.

The chain couples TRBV7-2 to TRBJ2-7; D is perhaps TRBD2 (6 bases). CDR1 and CDR2 (germline): SGHTA, FQGNSA. Deletions cut 1 base from V and 2 bases from J, with 9 bases between. The CDR3 totals 14 residues. The CDR3, as DNA: TGTGCCAGCAGCTTAGATCCGGGGGCCTACGAGCAGTACTTC. It encodes CASSLDPGAYEQYF.

The chain uses TRBV28 and TRBJ2-1; the D is unclear. The CDR3 loop spans 14 amino acids. Germline V gene lookup returns CDR1 MDHEN and CDR2 SYDVKM. Trimming removed 5 bases from V and 7 bases from J, with 15 bases in between. The CDR3 reads CASSTSGFGNEQFF. DNA of the CDR3: TGTGCCAGCAGTACCTCCGGGTTTGGAAATGAGCAGTTCTTC.

In the case of this clone: The same CDR3 also results from other DNA sequences found in this sample. The chain combines TRBV30 with TRBJ2-7; no firm D call. The germline V gene has CDR1 GTSNPN and CDR2 SVGIG (reference sequence). The CDR3 has 14 residues. The V gene lost 0 bases and the J gene lost 3 bases, with 12 bases spanning the gap. For the CDR3, the DNA is TGTGCCTGGAGTGTCTCGGGCGCTAACTACGAGCAGTACTTC. Translating it yields CAWSVSGANYEQYF. Based on the CDR3 plus reference TRBV30 and TRBJ2-7, the full variable domain is SQTIHQWPATLVQPVGSPLSLECTVEGTSNPNLYWYRQAAGRGLQLLFYSVGIGQISSEVPQNLSASRPQDRQFILSSKKLLLSDSGFYLCAWSVSGANYEQYFGPGTRLTVT.

This chain joins TRBV11-2 and TRBJ1-1; 9 bases fit TRBD1. The junction had 5 bases not matched to a gene; V was cut back by 5 bases and J by 7 bases. The CDR3 is made up of 13 amino acids. CDR1 is SGHAT, CDR2 FQNNGV, per germline. The CDR3, as DNA: TGTGCCAGCAGCCGGACAGGGGCGCTTGAAGCTTTCTTT. Translation gives CASSRTGALEAFF.

The chain carries TRBV18 and TRBJ2-3, with D maybe TRBD1 (6 bases). Germline V gives CDR1 KGHSH, CDR2 LQKENI. The CDR3 spans 15 residues. Deletions cut 1 base from V and 8 bases from J, with 16 bases between. The CDR3 nucleotides are TGTGCCAGCTCACCACTTGGGGGCGCCCAGTCTACGCAGTATTTT. It translates to CASSPLGGAQSTQYF.

With regard to this clone: Other DNA sequences in the same sample also yield this CDR3. This chain connects TRBV6-1 to TRBJ2-1, with TRBD1 matching over 7 bases. The germline V gene encodes CDR1 MNHNS and CDR2 SASEGT. V was clipped by 6 bases and J by 0 bases; unmatched bases: 5. The CDR3 spans 15 residues. As DNA, the CDR3 is TGTGCCAGCAGAGAGACAGGGAGCTCCTACAATGAGCAGTTCTTC. Translated: CASRETGSSYNEQFF.

The CDR3 loop reads CATSRDNQPQHF. CDR3 DNA: TGTGCCACCAGCAGAGACAATCAGCCCCAGCATTTT. The J gene is TRBJ1-5, the V gene TRBV15; D is unclear. CDR1 LNHNV and CDR2 YYDKDF come from the germline V gene (reference sequence). V dropped 0 bases and J dropped 3 bases, with 0 bases sitting between them. This CDR3 has 12 residues.

This clone was recorded once. The chain joins TRBV4-3 to TRBJ2-3; 7 bases fit TRBD1. Per the germline V gene, CDR1 is LGHNA and CDR2 is YSLEER. The junction had 6 bases not matched to a gene; V was cut back by 0 bases and J by 6 bases. CDR3 length equals 15 residues. The CDR3 sequence is CASSQEWDSGDTQYF. The CDR3, as DNA: TGCGCCAGCAGCCAAGAGTGGGACAGTGGGGATACGCAGTATTTT.

This clone showed up just once. CDR3 nucleotides: TGTGCCAGCAGTGATTTAAGGGGGCCCAGCTCCTACGAGCAGTACTTC. As protein: CASSDLRGPSSYEQYF. The V gene is TRBV2, the J gene TRBJ2-7; 7 bases line up with TRBD1. The CDR3 has 16 residues. The V gene end was trimmed by 3 bases and the J gene end by 0 bases; junction bases not matched to a gene: 8. In germline, CDR1 is SNHLY, CDR2 FYNNEI.

The rearrangement joins TRBV5-5 to TRBJ1-5; tentative D call: TRBD1 (5 bases). Trimming stripped 3 bases from V and 0 bases from J, with 10 bases between. The CDR3 length is 15 residues. Germline V gives CDR1 SGHKS, CDR2 YYEKEE (reference sequence). The DNA for the CDR3 is TGTGCCAGCAGCTGGGGGAAGAATAGCAATCAGCCCCAGCATTTT. Translation: CASSWGKNSNQPQHF.

In this sample, this clone turned up a few times. V gene TRBV29-1 combines with J gene TRBJ2-3; D remains unclear. The CDR3 is made up of 13 amino acids. V lost 7 bases to trimming and J lost 1 base, with 12 bases between them. Per the germline V gene, CDR1 is SQVTM and CDR2 is ANQGSEA. The CDR3 here is CSAPGLGTDTQYF. In DNA, the CDR3 is TGCAGCGCCCCTGGGCTGGGCACAGATACGCAGTATTTT.

V usage is TRBV4-2 and J usage is TRBJ1-2; D ambiguous. Germline lookup yields CDR1 LGHNA and CDR2 YNFKEQ. The CDR3 consists of 15 residues. V was trimmed by 0 bases and J by 2 bases, leaving 10 bases between them. This CDR3 reads CASSQDMQGNYGYTF. Written as DNA, the CDR3 is TGTGCCAGCAGCCAAGATATGCAAGGGAACTATGGCTACACCTTC.